This T cell receptor beta chain was identified during a study of blood T cell repertoires in COVID-19. Study background: COVID-19 samples from acute and convalescent phases originated in the United States, Italy and Spain. PBMCs, B-cell-depleted T cells, or T cells provided the cDNA or gDNA that made up the material.

Grouping used clinical history reported by participants in a survey and questionnaire. The germline CDR1 and CDR2 sequences are SGHTA and FQGTGA. V was pared by 5 bases and J by 3 bases, with 16 bases between. This CDR3 comprises 15 residues. The assay was immunoSEQ multiplex PCR, and TCRdb's table has in-frame clones only and misses some. The sample includes about 140,000 clones, around 86% seen only once; the top ten take 11%. The chain recombines TRBV7-3 with TRBJ1-1; tentative D call: TRBD1 (5 bases). Material for sequencing was PBMCs or T cells enriched from blood (not recorded which). The clonotype comes from a man in his 60s who had recovered from COVID-19. The DNA for the CDR3 is TGTGCCAGCAGCCCCCGGGGGGGACCGGACACTGAAGCTTTCTTT. It translates to CASSPRGGPDTEAFF.